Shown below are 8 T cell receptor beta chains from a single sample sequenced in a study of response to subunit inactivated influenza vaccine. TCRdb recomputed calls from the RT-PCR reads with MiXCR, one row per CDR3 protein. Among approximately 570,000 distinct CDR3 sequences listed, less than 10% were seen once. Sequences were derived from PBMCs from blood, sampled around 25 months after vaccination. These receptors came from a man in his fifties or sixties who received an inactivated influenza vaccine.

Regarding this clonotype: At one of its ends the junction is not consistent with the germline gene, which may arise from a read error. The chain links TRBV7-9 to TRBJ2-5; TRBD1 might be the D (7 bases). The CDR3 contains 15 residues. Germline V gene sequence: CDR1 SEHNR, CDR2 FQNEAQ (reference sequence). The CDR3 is CSSSLGDREAETQYF. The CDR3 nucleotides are TGTTCCAGCAGCTTAGGAGACAGGGAGGCAGAGACCCAGTACTTC.

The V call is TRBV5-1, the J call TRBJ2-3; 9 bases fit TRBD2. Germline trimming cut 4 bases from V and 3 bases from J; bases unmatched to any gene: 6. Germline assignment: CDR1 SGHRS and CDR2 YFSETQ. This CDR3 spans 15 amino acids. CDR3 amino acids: CASSTGLAQTDTQYF. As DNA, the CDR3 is TGCGCCAGCAGCACCGGACTAGCGCAAACAGATACGCAGTATTTT.

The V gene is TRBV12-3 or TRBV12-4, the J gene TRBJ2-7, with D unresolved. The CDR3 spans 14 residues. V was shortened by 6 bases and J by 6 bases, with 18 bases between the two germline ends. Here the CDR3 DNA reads TGTGCCAGCAGGACCGGAATCCCCAATTCCGAGCAGTACTTC. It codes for CASRTGIPNSEQYF.

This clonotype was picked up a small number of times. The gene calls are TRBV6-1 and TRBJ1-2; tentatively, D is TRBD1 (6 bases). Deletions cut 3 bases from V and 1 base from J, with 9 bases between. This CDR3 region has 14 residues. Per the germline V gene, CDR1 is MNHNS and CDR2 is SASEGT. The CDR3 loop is CASSETGINYGYTF. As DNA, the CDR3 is TGTGCCAGCAGTGAGACAGGAATTAACTATGGCTACACCTTC.

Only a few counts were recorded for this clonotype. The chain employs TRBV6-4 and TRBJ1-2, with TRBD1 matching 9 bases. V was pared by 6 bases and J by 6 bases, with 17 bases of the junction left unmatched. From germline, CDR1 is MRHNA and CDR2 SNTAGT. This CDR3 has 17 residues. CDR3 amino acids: CASSEERPGQGSDGYTF. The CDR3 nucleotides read TGTGCCAGCAGCGAAGAACGGCCGGGACAGGGAAGCGATGGCTACACCTTC.

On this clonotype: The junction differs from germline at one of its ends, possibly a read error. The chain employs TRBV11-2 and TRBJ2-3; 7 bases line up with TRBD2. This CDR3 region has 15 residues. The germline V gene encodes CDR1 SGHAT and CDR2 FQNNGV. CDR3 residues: CASSLGRGKTDTQYF. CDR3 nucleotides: TGTGCCAGCAGTTTAGGGCGGGGGAAAACAGATACGCAGTATTTT. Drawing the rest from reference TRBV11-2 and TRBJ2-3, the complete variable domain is EAGVAQSPRYKIIEKRQSVAFWCNPISGHATLYWYQQILGQGPKLLIQFQNNGVVDDSQLPKDRFSAERLKGVDSTLKIQPAKLEDSAVYLCASSLGRGKTDTQYFGPGTRLTVL.

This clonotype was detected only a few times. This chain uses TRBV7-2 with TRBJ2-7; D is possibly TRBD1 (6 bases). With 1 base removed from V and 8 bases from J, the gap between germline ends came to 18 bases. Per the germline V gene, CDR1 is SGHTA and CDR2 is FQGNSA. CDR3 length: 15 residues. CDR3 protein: CASSLGRQAPLQQYF. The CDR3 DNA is TGTGCCAGCAGCTTAGGCAGACAGGCCCCCCTCCAGCAGTACTTC.

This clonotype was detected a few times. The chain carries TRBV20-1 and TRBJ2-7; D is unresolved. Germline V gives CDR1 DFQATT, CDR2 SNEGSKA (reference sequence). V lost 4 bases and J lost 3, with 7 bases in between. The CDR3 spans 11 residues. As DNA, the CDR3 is TGCAGTGCTATTTTTGACTACGAGCAGTACTTC. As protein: CSAIFDYEQYF.